This T cell receptor (beta chain) stems from a study of cytomegalovirus exposure and HLA in healthy donors (dated by TCRdb to the late 2010s). For the wider study: A later analysis indicated that the 90 to 150 validation repertoires were generated on the platform also employed for the 700 or so repertoires of the first cohort. The study was designed to test whether signatures of past pathogen exposure could be identified by cataloging public T cell receptors. A separate validation cohort of 100 to 150 different subjects was used in addition to the roughly 700-subject first cohort. To predict cytomegalovirus infection status, the study combined high-throughput TCR immunosequencing, statistical association of individual TCRs with disease status, and machine learning.

The cysteine opens and the phenylalanine closes a CDR3 of 16 amino acids. Only CDR3 DNA is held: 48 bases, read in frame from base 1. The V end loses 1 base and the J end loses 3 bases, and a stretch of 13 bases separates them. The germline V gene gives CDR1 as SGHDT and CDR2 as YYEEEE. The donors belonged to the validation cohort of 90 to 150 subjects, which was separate from the roughly 680-subject first cohort. This clone was recorded a few times. The antigen this receptor binds is unknown. No clone much larger than this one lies a single base away; base qualities are absent. To prepare the library, the immunoSEQ multiplex PCR assay was applied. On the study's bioinformatics: To diagnose cytomegalovirus status from the catalog of TCR beta chain sequences, a statistical classification framework was built. Held by TCRdb, this immuneACCESS table contains in-frame sequences only and omits some clones. Under half of the omission traces to an unresolved V gene where checked; the cause of the rest is unknown. The DNA gave D and trimming, while V, J and clone size come from that table. The sample profile shows around 120,000 clones; less than 90% of them were found once. Of the sample, approximately 4.5% falls within the top ten clones.

Broader findings and caveats from the paper: Most TCR sequences were observed very rarely across donors, whereas some public TCRs were present in many individuals. Three of the identified cytomegalovirus-associated TCR beta chains were confirmed in vitro to be specific for cytomegalovirus antigens. Cytomegalovirus status was reported to be diagnosed by the classifier with high specificity and sensitivity in both the original and validation cohorts. The validation cohort had no HLA typing available for a later analysis, so co-occurrence within that cohort was assessed over all 130 or so repertoires. Subsequent analysis determined that TCRs grouped into clusters in the first cohort also showed a tendency toward co-occurrence across the roughly 120 validation repertoires, and roughly 95% of cluster scores exceeded 0. The study gave a list of 150 to 200 TCR beta chains associated with cytomegalovirus. The authors suggested that the approach could potentially be extended to other disease states and immunological phenotypes.

The sample consisted of PBMCs. The chain is encoded by TRBV5-6 joined to TRBJ1-4; tentative D gene TRBD1, with 6 bases matching. The sequence was obtained from a man younger than 35 in good health and CMV-seropositive. This receptor has the CDR3 CASSLSGVMANEKLFF. At the DNA level, the sequence is TGTGCCAGCAGCTTGTCAGGGGTCATGGCTAATGAAAAACTGTTTTTT.